This T cell receptor beta chain was recorded in a study of cytomegalovirus exposure and HLA in healthy donors. Unrecorded immune exposures were likely, despite nominal health at sampling. A multiplex PCR was run with 60 Vbeta primers and 13 Jbeta primers. Data came from immunoSEQ multiplex PCR; TCRdb stores just in-frame clones and leaves some out. The data show about 130,000 clones, around 80% seen once. V lost 4 bases and J lost 3, with 20 bases in between. The V gene's germline CDR1 is SGHDT and CDR2 YYEEEE. There are 16 residues in the CDR3. The chain joins TRBV5-6 to TRBJ2-7, with D tentatively TRBD1 (5 bases). The specimen was PBMCs. The sequence derives from a boy younger than 10 in good health and CMV-seronegative. DNA of the CDR3: TGTGCCAGCAGCCTACGGACAACAGTTCAAATCTACGAGCAGTACGTC. Translation: CASSLRTTVQIYEQYV.